This TCR beta chain appears in the sequencing data of a study of regulatory T cells in long-lasting Graves disease. Sample time point: newly diagnosed GD, antithyroid drugs for less than 3 months. RNA extracted from PBMCs served as the sequencing template. This clonotype came up a few times. Germline values: CDR1 LNHDA, CDR2 SQIVND (reference sequence). V was pared by 6 bases and J by 5 bases, with 17 bases between. This CDR3 has 15 residues. The authors built TCR beta libraries using iRepertoire HTBI primers and Arm-PCR of CDR3 regions. TCRdb reprocessed the multiplex PCR reads with MiXCR, giving one entry per CDR3 protein. The table records 440,000 or so distinct CDR3 sequences, 15% of them present only once. These data were likewise used in another study, on T cells in Graves' hyperthyroidism and ophthalmopathy. That source notes: Uncontrolled infection, other autoimmune disease, pregnancy and lactation each barred patients from inclusion. The study used the HTBI primer set for a first-round RT-PCR of the TCR CDR3.

This specimen consisted of peripheral blood mononuclear cells (PBMCs), obtained at new diagnosis, from a patient treated with antithyroid drugs. The receptor comes from a woman aged 25 to 45 with Graves disease. V gene TRBV19 combines with J gene TRBJ1-5; D is unresolved. In nucleotides, the CDR3 is TGTGCCAGTAGCCCCGGGATCGTTTCGCATCAGCCCCAGCATTTT. Its protein product is CASSPGIVSHQPQHF. The full variable domain, with the rest looked up from reference TRBV19 and TRBJ1-5, is DGGITQSPKYLFRKEGQNVTLSCEQNLNHDAMYWYRQDPGQGLRLIYYSQIVNDFQKGDIAEGYSVSREKKESFPLTVTSAQKNPTAFYLCASSPGIVSHQPQHFGDGTRLSIL.